This is a list of T cell receptor beta chains from one sample in a study of cytomegalovirus exposure and HLA in healthy donors. Only in-frame clones appear in the TCRdb table, and some are missing; sequencing was by immunoSEQ multiplex PCR. The sample includes over 120,000 clones, approximately 80% of them seen just once. Sequencing was done on a sample of PBMCs. Receptors were obtained from a woman younger than 35 in good health and CMV-seropositive. Each CDR3 is given with its conserved first and last residue. D genes are given only for firm matches. The listing skips clone size in some rows; elsewhere it reads once, few, many or a size class.

j_call d_call v_call clone_size cdr3_nt cdr3_aa
TRBJ1-5 - TRBV30 - TGTGCCTGGAGTGGACAGGGCAATCAGCCCCAGCATTTT CAWSGQGNQPQHF
TRBJ1-4 TRBD1 TRBV28 - TGTGCCAGCAGTCATGGACAGGGAGGAAATGAAAAACTGTTTTTT CASSHGQGGNEKLFF
TRBJ2-2 - TRBV5-8 - TGTGCCAGCAGCTTGGTCCAGGGGCTGGTCGGGGAGCTGTTTTTT CASSLVQGLVGELFF
TRBJ2-3 TRBD1 TRBV5-1 - TGCGCCAGCAGCTATGACAGGGGAGTAACAGATACGCAGTATTTT CASSYDRGVTDTQYF
TRBJ2-7 TRBD1 TRBV7-9 - TGTTCCAGCAGCTTAGGGGGCAAGCCCTACGAGCAGTACTTC CSSSLGGKPYEQYF
TRBJ2-1 - TRBV11-2 - TGTGCCAGCAGCTCCTACTCCGACAGACCTAATGAGCAGTTCTTC CASSSYSDRPNEQFF
TRBJ1-1 - TRBV7-8 few TGTGCCAGCAGCCAAAGGGCTTCAGGGGTAGGTCGTAACACTGAAGCTTTCTTT CASSQRASGVGRNTEAFF
TRBJ2-7 - TRBV2 once TGCGCCAGCACCCTCAGGGGTGAAGCCTCCTACGAGCAGTACTTC CASTLRGEASYEQYF
TRBJ2-3 TRBD2 TRBV18 once TGTGCCAGCTCACCGGCGGGGGGATCAGATACGCAGTATTTT CASSPAGGSDTQYF
TRBJ1-1 - TRBV5-5 - TGTGCCAGCAGCTGGGGGGGCGCGGGCACTGAAGCTTTCTTT CASSWGGAGTEAFF
TRBJ2-5 TRBD1 TRBV7-9 - TGTTCCAGCAGCCCCCGGACAGGTGGAGAGACCCAGTACTTC CSSSPRTGGETQYF
TRBJ2-2 - TRBV19 - TGTGCCAGTACTACGGGTGGGACCGGGGAGCTGTTTTTT CASTTGGTGELFF
TRBJ2-7 TRBD1 TRBV19 - TGTGCCAGTAGCTCCGCAGGGGGCTACGAGCAGTACTTC CASSSAGGYEQYF
TRBJ2-5 - TRBV25-1 once TGTGCCAGCAGGGGGCAACAAGAGACCCAGTACTTC CASRGQQETQYF
TRBJ2-2 TRBD1 TRBV7-2 - TGTGCCAGCAGCGCCAGACAGGGGGCGGGCACCGGGGAGCTGTTTTTT CASSARQGAGTGELFF
TRBJ2-7 - TRBV27 - TGTGCCAGCATTAACCTTAGAAGTCCCTACGAGCAGTACTTC CASINLRSPYEQYF
TRBJ2-3 - TRBV15 - TGTGCTACCAGCACACGGACTACGGACACAGATACGCAGTATTTT CATSTRTTDTDTQYF
TRBJ1-3 TRBD1 TRBV7-9 - TGTGCCAGCAGCTTCTCCGACAGGGCTGGAAACACCATATATTTT CASSFSDRAGNTIYF
TRBJ2-1 - TRBV18 - TGTGCCAGCTCCCTCAAGGCGGGGCGATCCAATGAGCAGTTCTTC CASSLKAGRSNEQFF
TRBJ1-2 TRBD1 TRBV19 - TGTGCCAGTAGGTTTTACGGACAGGCTAACTATGGCTACACCTTC CASRFYGQANYGYTF
TRBJ1-2 - TRBV5-6 - TGTGCCAGCAGCCCCGGGGGGCGCGTAAACTATGGCTACACCTTC CASSPGGRVNYGYTF
TRBJ2-1 - TRBV18 - TGTGCCAGCTCAGATGGGGGGGCTTACAATGAGCAGTTCTTC CASSDGGAYNEQFF
TRBJ2-1 TRBD2 TRBV5-1 - TGCGCCAGCAGCCCGCGGGGGGGAAGGAATGAGCAGTTCTTC CASSPRGGRNEQFF
TRBJ2-5 TRBD2 TRBV19 - TGTGCCAGTAGCCCCGGGACTAGGGTCGAGACCCAGTACTTC CASSPGTRVETQYF
TRBJ1-2 TRBD1 TRBV28 - TGTGCCAGCAGTTTATATCCGGAGTGGCAGGGGGATAGCGGCTACACCTTC CASSLYPEWQGDSGYTF
TRBJ1-6 TRBD1 TRBV4-3 - TGCGCCAGCAGCCAAGGACAGGGGGATAATTCACCCCTCCACTTT CASSQGQGDNSPLHF
TRBJ2-7 TRBD1 TRBV6-1 - TGTGCCAGCAGTGAGGGGACAGCACAGTACTTC CASSEGTAQYF
TRBJ1-1 - TRBV7-9 few TGTGCCAGCAGCTTGGGTCCAGGAATCACTGAAGCTTTCTTT CASSLGPGITEAFF
TRBJ1-4 TRBD1 TRBV9 - TGTGCCAGCAGCGAACTGACAGGGGCCGGATATAATGAAAAACTGTTTTTT CASSELTGAGYNEKLFF
TRBJ2-5 - TRBV5-1 - TGCGCCAGCAGTACTGACAGGAAAGAGACCCAGTACTTC CASSTDRKETQYF
TRBJ1-6 TRBD1 TRBV6-1 - TGTGCCAGCAGTGAGGGGACAGGGTTAATTTCACCCCTCCACTTT CASSEGTGLISPLHF
TRBJ2-5 - TRBV7-6 - TGTGCCAGCAGCTTAGGGACACTACAGTACCAAGAGACCCAGTACTTC CASSLGTLQYQETQYF
TRBJ1-2 TRBD1 TRBV5-1 once TGCGCCAGCAGCTTGGCGGGACAGGGTTACTATGGCTACACCTTC CASSLAGQGYYGYTF
TRBJ1-1 - TRBV5-4 - TGTGCCAGCAGCTTACCCCTACTGAACACTGAAGCTTTCTTT CASSLPLLNTEAFF
TRBJ2-2 - TRBV7-2 - TGTGCCAGCAGCAAGTTCTTGGACAGTTCCGCGAACACCGGGGAGCTGTTTTTT CASSKFLDSSANTGELFF
TRBJ1-1 - TRBV6-6 - TGTGCCAGCAGTTCGGGGGGTTTGACTGAAGCTTTCTTT CASSSGGLTEAFF
TRBJ2-1 TRBD1 TRBV5-4 - TGTGCCAGCAGCCTGCCGGGACAGGGTTCAGGTGAGCAGTTCTTC CASSLPGQGSGEQFF
TRBJ1-1 - TRBV30 - TGTGCCTGGAGTGTGGGGCTAAACACTGAAGCTTTCTTT CAWSVGLNTEAFF
TRBJ1-5 - TRBV6-1 once TGTGCCAGCACCGGACAATATAGCAATCAGCCCCAGCATTTT CASTGQYSNQPQHF
TRBJ2-7 - TRBV10-1 - TGCGCCAGCAGTGGGGCAGGGGCCTACGAGCAGTACTTC CASSGAGAYEQYF